Sequencing of this TCR beta chain was carried out in a study of T-cell reconstitution after alpha-beta-depleted transplantation in children. Germline V gene sequence: CDR1 DFQATT, CDR2 SNEGSKA (reference sequence). The CDR3 covers 13 residues. The V end lost 5 bases, the J end lost 3 bases, and 13 bases lay between the germline ends. As it was prepared, the TCRbeta library received unique molecular identifiers. TCRdb passed the PCR reads through MiXCR, listing each CDR3 protein once. The data show some 550,000 distinct CDR3 sequences, around 20% seen once. This chain uses TRBV20-1 with TRBJ1-1; D is unresolved. The TCR sequence derives from a human donor who donated a stem cell graft to a child with acute lymphoblastic leukemia. Sequencing was performed on PBMCs from the stem cell graft donor, taken from the stem cell graft. The DNA for the CDR3 is TGCAGTGCTGGGCCCTCAGGTTACACTGAAGCTTTCTTT. Protein sequence: CSAGPSGYTEAFF.